Shown below are 9 T cell receptor beta chains from a single sample sequenced in a study of response to subunit inactivated influenza vaccine (dated by TCRdb to between 2017 and 2018). Libraries were constructed by RT-PCR. Sequencing instrument: Illumina HiSeq 2500. In TCRdb, the public reads were trimmed at Q25 with fastp and aligned with MiXCR, with productive beta chains retained. CDR3 protein duplicates are merged, each entry listing the most common genes and DNA. The sample table lists about 190,000 distinct CDR3 sequences, about an eighth of them with a count of one. Under 30% of the sample is held by the ten biggest clonotypes. This material consisted of CD8+ T cells sorted from PBMCs, taken less than 6 days after vaccination. The receptors derive from a man in his fifties or sixties who received an inactivated influenza vaccine. Donor details come from another sample of the same person, matched by shared clones.

In its sample, this clonotype was seen a few times. V is TRBV19 and J is TRBJ1-1; D ambiguous. The germline CDR1 and CDR2 sequences are LNHDA and SQIVND (reference sequence). This CDR3 contains 13 residues. Between the trimmed V and J ends, which lost 7 bases and 3 bases, there was a span of 12 bases. The CDR3 sequence: CASNEELHTEAFF. Written as DNA, the CDR3 is TGTGCCAGTAATGAGGAATTGCACACTGAAGCTTTCTTT.

This clonotype was detected only a few times. The chain combines TRBV4-3 with TRBJ2-4, with D tentatively TRBD2 (6 bases). The V end lost 0 bases, the J end lost 0 bases, and 12 bases lay between the germline ends. This CDR3 spans 17 amino acids. Germline V gene sequence: CDR1 LGHNA, CDR2 YSLEER. The CDR3 sequence: CASSQDSGELAKNIQYF. CDR3 sequence (DNA): TGCGCCAGCAGCCAAGATTCGGGGGAGCTAGCCAAAAACATTCAGTACTTC.

V usage is TRBV7-6 and J usage is TRBJ1-1; a possible D gene is TRBD1 (5 bases). The length of the CDR3 is 14 residues. The germline V and J ends were trimmed by 2 bases and 5 bases, with 12 bases remaining between them. The germline CDR1 and CDR2 sequences are SGHVS and FNYEAQ. CDR3 sequence: CASSLNEGQTEAFF. The CDR3 coding sequence is TGTGCCAGCAGCTTAAATGAGGGGCAGACTGAAGCTTTCTTT.

At least ten counts were recorded for this clonotype. This chain connects TRBV20-1 to TRBJ2-7; tentative D call: TRBD1 (5 bases). CDR1 is DFQATT, CDR2 SNEGSKA, per germline (reference sequence). V was trimmed by 0 bases and J by 2 bases, leaving 14 bases between them. CDR3 length equals 15 residues. The CDR3 DNA reads TGCAGTGCTAGAGACCTGACAGTGTCGACCTACGAGCAGTACTTC. The encoded protein is CSARDLTVSTYEQYF.

This clonotype has just a few counts. This chain joins TRBV27 and TRBJ2-5; 9 nucleotides match TRBD2. V lost 3 bases, J lost 5 bases, and 10 bases stayed unmatched. The germline V gene encodes CDR1 MNHEY and CDR2 SMNVEV (reference sequence). The CDR3 loop spans 16 amino acids. In nucleotides, the CDR3 is TGTGCCAGCAGTTTGGGCGGCGGGGGGGCGGGGGAGACCCAGTACTTC. Protein product: CASSLGGGGAGETQYF.

The genes are TRBV19 and TRBJ2-2, with D perhaps being TRBD1 or TRBD2 (5 bases each). The V and J ends lost 2 bases and 1 base respectively, with 11 bases between them. The CDR3 extends over 16 amino acids. Per the germline V gene, CDR1 is LNHDA and CDR2 is SQIVND (reference sequence). DNA for the CDR3: TGTGCCAGTAGTATATACGGGACGGTGAACACCGGGGAGCTGTTTTTT. Translating gives CASSIYGTVNTGELFF. Looking up the rest from reference TRBV19 and TRBJ2-2 gives the full variable domain: DGGITQSPKYLFRKEGQNVTLSCEQNLNHDAMYWYRQDPGQGLRLIYYSQIVNDFQKGDIAEGYSVSREKKESFPLTVTSAQKNPTAFYLCASSIYGTVNTGELFFGEGSRLTVL.

The sample holds many counts of this clonotype. This chain joins TRBV6-6 and TRBJ2-1; D is ambiguous. CDR1 and CDR2 (germline): MNHNY, SVGAGI (reference sequence). The CDR3 sequence is 11 residues long. With 8 bases removed from V and 9 bases from J, the gap between germline ends came to 11 bases. Here the CDR3 DNA reads TGTGCCAGCGGGGATTATACTGAGCAGTTCTTC. This translates into CASGDYTEQFF.

This clonotype has just a few counts. V and J are TRBV12-3 or TRBV12-4 and TRBJ2-5; 8 bases align to TRBD2. V dropped 6 bases and J dropped 1; count of bases not matched to a gene: 10. This CDR3 has 16 amino acids. The CDR3 loop is CASSLRGLDSQETQYF. The CDR3 nucleotides are TGTGCCAGCAGCCTCCGGGGACTAGACTCCCAAGAGACCCAGTACTTC.

This clonotype was found a few times. For the CDR3, the DNA is TGCGCCAGCAGCCAACGAACCTACAGGGAATCACGGGGCTACACCTTC. Translation gives CASSQRTYRESRGYTF. V and J are TRBV4-3 and TRBJ1-2, with D possibly TRBD1 on 6 matching bases. CDR3 size: 16 residues. Trimming took 2 bases from V and 8 from J, leaving 21 bases between them. Looked up from germline, CDR1 is LGHNA and CDR2 is YSLEER.